The T cell receptor beta chain described here comes from a study of T cell responses to AZD1222 COVID-19 vaccine. Method: immunoSEQ multiplex PCR; TCRdb's copy keeps in-frame clones and lacks some. The profile shows 120,000 to 150,000 clones, roughly nine tenths of them singletons. The TCR comes from an adult in good health. The material sequenced was peripheral blood, taken on day 0 of AZD1222 vaccination.

CDR3 DNA sequence: TGTGCCAGCAGTGAGGGCAGGGTAGGTGGCTACACCTTC. Amino acid sequence: CASSEGRVGGYTF. The V call is TRBV25-1, the J call TRBJ1-2; possibly TRBD1 for D (5 bases). The germline V and J ends were trimmed by 3 bases and 7 bases, with 12 bases remaining between them. This CDR3 spans 13 amino acids. Germline V gene sequence: CDR1 MGHDK, CDR2 SYGVNS.